The clone carrying this T cell receptor beta chain was counted many times. The junction had 4 bases not matched to a gene; V was cut back by 6 bases and J by 5 bases. CDR3 length: 15 amino acids. Germline V CDR1 and CDR2: SNHLY, FYNNEI. This entry is derived from a study of T cells in Graves' hyperthyroidism and ophthalmopathy. Amplification yielded TCR beta CDR3 regions, with RNA transcripts as the source. TCR CDR3 regions were first amplified by RT-PCR with HTBI primers. TCRdb redid the calling of the multiplex PCR reads with MiXCR, one entry per CDR3 protein. The sample yields about 560,000 distinct CDR3 sequences, around 15% seen once.

The source of this sequence is a woman between 40 and 50 years old with Graves' hyperthyroidism. The specimen was blood. The chain couples TRBV2 to TRBJ1-6, with 10 bases aligning to TRBD1. DNA of the CDR3: TGTGCCAGCAGGGGACAGGGGTTAAATAATTCACCCCTCCACTTT. This translates into CASRGQGLNNSPLHF. The whole variable domain, remainder taken from reference TRBV2 and TRBJ1-6, is EPEVTQTPSHQVTQMGQEVILRCVPISNHLYFYWYRQILGQKVEFLVSFYNNEISEKSEIFDDQFSVERPDGSNFTLKIRSTKLEDSAMYFCASRGQGLNNSPLHFGNGTRLTVT.